This T cell receptor beta chain appears in the sequencing data of a study of T cell repertoires in ileal Crohn's disease (dated by TCRdb to about 2019). The study in broad terms: The median duration of disease was roughly 8.2 years, and at the time of surgery roughly 36% of patients were active smokers. Every patient underwent surgery because of a complication, which was stricturing disease in roughly 60% of cases and penetrating disease in 39%. About half of the patients received postoperative therapy: some 12 received thiopurines and some 20 received anti-TNF agents. A prospective multicentre cohort supplied the 55 to 65 Crohn's disease patients whose TCR repertoires were analysed. The study was conducted in parallel with a multicentre cohort built to find predictors of early endoscopic recurrence after ileocolonic resection. Endoscopic postoperative recurrence was defined by a Rutgeerts score above i0. A total of roughly 170 mucosal samples from roughly 60 patients were sequenced, collected from several sites on the surgical specimen and at postoperative endoscopy. General study outcomes and caveats: Only a subgroup of patients, of unstated size, had their mucosal CD4 and CD8 T cells sorted and sequenced. Compared with non-smokers, patients who were active smokers at surgery showed a significantly higher proportion of clonal expansions (roughly 26% vs 20%, p=0.02). Endoscopic recurrence was linked to a higher percentage of high-frequency clones at surgery, and recurrence occurred in every patient whose clonality exceeded 26.8% (18/57). Compared with CD4 T cells, sorted CD8 T cells contained more high-frequency clones, which suggests that the mucosal expansions were mostly CD8.

For this clone: Its antigen has not been determined. Base-call qualities are not available, and no considerably larger clone is one nucleotide away.

The CDR3 holds 13 amino acids from the cysteine to the phenylalanine. Only CDR3 DNA is held: 39 bases, read in frame from base 1. CDR1 and CDR2, per the germline V gene, are MNHNS and SASEGT. Adults with ileal or ileocolonic Crohn's disease for whom ileocolonic resection was indicated were considered eligible. Whole ileal mucosal biopsies were stored frozen at -80°C before DNA extraction. Genomic DNA was isolated from frozen whole biopsies using a TRizol-based method, and the DNA was quantified with a NanoDrop 2000 spectrophotometer. Approximately 550 nanograms of biopsy DNA per sample were submitted for commercial TCRB immunosequencing. Adaptive Biotechnology amplified the CDR3 regions from genomic DNA with a two-step multiplex PCR designed to control amplification bias. Primers for every V and J gene segment were used in the first PCR, and barcodes and Illumina adapters were added in the second PCR. An Illumina instrument was used to sequence the CDR3 libraries. The original methods were these. The analysis drew on both the pipelines supplied by the vendor and custom analysis of the raw data in R/Bioconductor running R version 3.3.0. Clonality, which ranges from 0 to 1, was calculated as the inverse of the normalised Shannon entropy across all productive clones. The repertoire share taken up by the top 100 clones defined high-frequency clones, and only clones that passed a 95% confidence test were kept. The Simpson index measured repertoire diversity, and the Morisita-Horn index measured overlap between samples. TCRdb obtained this table from immuneACCESS and retained in-frame rearrangements with V and J assigned. These tables miss some clones; where compared with another copy, unresolved V genes account for less than half of the shortfall, and the remainder is unexplained. The V and J calls and clone size are taken from that table; D and trimming were inferred from the DNA. This sample gives 8,000 to 8,500 clones in total; around four fifths of them show up just once. 8.4% of the sample goes to the ten largest clones.

The clonotype was recovered from an adult with Crohn's disease. Sequenced: ileal tissue. Recombination linked TRBV6-1 to TRBJ2-5; the D gene lacks a confident call. The J call may be wrong; the DNA end is better matched by TRBJ2-7. The CDR3 region has the sequence CASSEEPTYEQYF. At the DNA level, the sequence is TGTGCCAGCAGTGAGGAGCCCACCTACGAGCAGTACTTC.